The entry below gives a single T cell receptor (beta chain) sequence along with its context. Its antigen remains unidentified. The identical CDR3 is also encoded by other nucleotide sequences in the sample. The data originate from a study of cytomegalovirus exposure and HLA in healthy donors. Whole-study context: From 150 million to 200 million T cells, an earlier analysis saw around 120 million unique TCR beta sequences. Study-level findings and limits: By HLA locus, TCR association rates varied in a later analysis, with DRB1 showing the most and HLA-C the fewest. A later analysis, which compared TCR beta chains of equal frequency, found the HLA-associated ones more clonally expanded. Within an earlier analysis, most TCR beta V segments proved productive either about 87% or about 30% of the time.

Researchers ran the PCR with 60 Vbeta and 13 Jbeta primers. TCRdb keeps only in-frame clones here, not all; method: immunoSEQ multiplex PCR. In the table there are 150,000 to 200,000 clones, about 85% of which are singletons. Germline values: CDR1 MNHNS, CDR2 SASEGT. The CDR3 sequence is 12 residues long. V lost 2 bases to trimming and J lost 4 bases, with 5 bases between them. The chain employs TRBV6-1 and TRBJ2-5; a weak D match, TRBD1 (5 bases). The source material was PBMCs. This TCR came from a man aged 18 to 29 in good health and CMV-seropositive. The DNA of the CDR3 is TGTGCCAGCAGTGAAAGGGGAGAGACCCAGTACTTC. Translating gives CASSERGETQYF.